A single sample gave rise to the 27 T cell receptor beta chains below, sequenced in a study of regulatory T cells in long-lasting Graves disease. Time point: persistent/refractory GD, antithyroid drugs over 5 years with positive TRAb. With RNA extracted from PBMCs as input, the TCR library was made. Library construction for TCR beta used iRepertoire HTBI primers and Arm-PCR of CDR3 regions. TCRdb redid the calling of the multiplex PCR reads with MiXCR, one entry per CDR3 protein. The table shows more than 650,000 distinct CDR3 sequences, with 25% to 30% occurring only once. The sequenced sample was peripheral blood mononuclear cells (PBMCs), obtained when the disease was refractory, from a patient treated with antithyroid drugs. These receptors were collected from a female donor with Graves disease.

This clonotype has at least ten counts. V usage is TRBV2 and J usage is TRBJ2-3; possible D gene TRBD2, 7 bases. This CDR3 is built from 13 residues. The V end lost 3 bases, the J end lost 14 bases, and 18 bases lay between the germline ends. The germline CDR1 and CDR2 sequences are SNHLY and FYNNEI. For the CDR3, the DNA is TGTGCCAGCAGTGAGGTTTCCGGGGGGCGCTGGTATTTT. Amino acid sequence: CASSEVSGGRWYF.

This chain joins TRBV7-2 and TRBJ2-7; weak D call: TRBD1 (6 bases). Germline V gene lookup returns CDR1 SGHTA and CDR2 FQGNSA. V shed 3 bases and J shed 6 bases, with 9 bases lying between them. The CDR3 length is 12 residues. The CDR3 here is CASSFPGVEQYF. The CDR3 nucleotides are TGTGCCAGCAGCTTCCCAGGGGTCGAGCAGTACTTC.

CDR3 sequence (DNA): TGTGCCATCAAAAGGTATCGAGGCACTGAAGCTTTCTTT. Its translation is CAIKRYRGTEAFF. The chain recombines TRBV10-3 with TRBJ1-1; unclear D gene. Trimming cost V 7 bases and J 4 bases, with 13 bases left between them. Germline V gene sequence: CDR1 ENHRY, CDR2 SYGVKD. The CDR3 totals 13 residues.

This clonotype appeared a few times. This sequence joins TRBV28 and TRBJ1-6; 9 nucleotides match TRBD1. The V gene end was trimmed by 4 bases and the J gene end by 7 bases; junction bases not matched to a gene: 8. Germline CDR1 MDHEN, CDR2 SYDVKM. The CDR3 contains 16 residues. Here the CDR3 reads CASSSPGTGQNSPLHF. The CDR3 bases are TGTGCCAGCAGTTCCCCCGGGACAGGGCAAAATTCACCCCTCCACTTT.

The chain employs TRBV7-6 and TRBJ2-7; 12 nucleotides match TRBD2. The ends lost 5 bases at V and 6 bases at J; junction bases unmatched: 8. This CDR3 has 15 amino acids. Germline loops: CDR1 SGHVS, CDR2 FNYEAQ. DNA for the CDR3: TGTGCCAGCAGCCAGAAGTCGGGACTAGCGGGCGAGCAGTACTTC. It is translated as CASSQKSGLAGEQYF.

The V call is TRBV6-1, the J call TRBJ1-4; tentatively, D is TRBD1 (6 bases). Trimming took off 2 bases at V and 3 bases at J, with 13 bases between the two ends. Germline CDR1 MNHNS, CDR2 SASEGT. The CDR3 consists of 16 residues. CDR3 in amino acids: CASSERQGPSNEKLFF. The CDR3 DNA follows: TGTGCCAGCAGTGAACGGCAGGGGCCCTCTAATGAAAAACTGTTTTTT.

This clonotype was observed a single time. The V call is TRBV2, the J call TRBJ1-2; D is possibly TRBD1 (5 bases). V dropped 3 bases and J dropped 4 bases, with 21 bases sitting between them. CDR3 length: 17 residues. Germline loops: CDR1 SNHLY, CDR2 FYNNEI. The CDR3 nucleotides are TGTGCCAGCAGTGACGGGCAGGGCAGGATCAGTATCTATGGCTACACCTTC. It translates to CASSDGQGRISIYGYTF.

This clonotype showed up many times. This chain uses TRBV28 with TRBJ1-1; a possible D gene is TRBD1 (5 bases). Germline lookup yields CDR1 MDHEN and CDR2 SYDVKM. There are 15 residues in the CDR3. The ends were cut back, 6 bases at V and 0 bases at J, with 14 bases in the middle. The CDR3 is CASRTIGHLNTEAFF. Here the CDR3 DNA reads TGTGCCAGCAGAACGATTGGACACTTGAACACTGAAGCTTTCTTT.

J is TRBJ2-7 and V is TRBV20-1; 12 nucleotides line up with TRBD2. The CDR3 runs to 15 residues. V lost 6 bases, J lost 0 bases, and 6 bases stayed unmatched. Germline loops: CDR1 DFQATT, CDR2 SNEGSKA (reference sequence). The CDR3 DNA reads TGCAGTGCGGGGAGGACTAGCGGGGTCTCCTACGAGCAGTACTTC. Translating it yields CSAGRTSGVSYEQYF.

The genes are TRBV6-1 and TRBJ1-1; TRBD1 agrees at 7 bases. This CDR3 comprises 13 residues. Trimming took 2 bases from V and 6 from J; bases not matched to a gene: 3. CDR1 is MNHNS, CDR2 SASEGT, per germline. The CDR3 DNA is TGTGCCAGCAGTGAATTCAGGGGGGCTGAAGCTTTCTTT. It translates to CASSEFRGAEAFF.

A note on this clonotype: Given a much more abundant clone one base away, this may be a read error. In DNA form, the CDR3 reads TGTGCCAGCGGCGGGGACTCGTACCTGGAGACCCGGTACTTC. Translation: CASGGDSYLETRYF. This sequence joins TRBV12-3 or TRBV12-4 and TRBJ2-5; weak D call: TRBD2 (6 bases). The CDR3 spans 14 residues.

The rearrangement joins TRBV19 to TRBJ1-5; D unclear. The CDR3 loop spans 15 amino acids. Germline V gene sequence: CDR1 LNHDA, CDR2 SQIVND (reference sequence). V lost 6 bases to trimming and J lost 4 bases, with 16 bases between them. The CDR3 spells CASSAGGSKNQPQHF. The CDR3 DNA reads TGTGCCAGTAGCGCGGGAGGGTCCAAAAATCAGCCCCAGCATTTT. Together with reference TRBV19 and TRBJ1-5, the CDR3 gives the full variable domain: DGGITQSPKYLFRKEGQNVTLSCEQNLNHDAMYWYRQDPGQGLRLIYYSQIVNDFQKGDIAEGYSVSREKKESFPLTVTSAQKNPTAFYLCASSAGGSKNQPQHFGDGTRLSIL.

The genes are TRBV6-9 and TRBJ1-1; TRBD1 matches 7 bases. This CDR3 is built from 13 residues. The J segment lost 10 bases and the V segment lost 3 bases, leaving 8 bases of the junction unmatched. Germline V lookup: CDR1 MNHGY, CDR2 SVAAGI. The CDR3 here is CASSYVPQGVAFF. CDR3 DNA: TGTGCCAGCAGTTACGTCCCCCAGGGGGTAGCTTTCTTT.

This clonotype was picked up a small number of times. The CDR3, as DNA: TGCAGTGCTAGAGACAGGGTTCAGTCTGGCTACACCTTC. It translates to CSARDRVQSGYTF. The V and J genes are TRBV20-1 and TRBJ1-2, with D perhaps TRBD1 (5 bases). The CDR3 is 13 amino acids. CDR1 and CDR2 from the germline V gene are DFQATT and SNEGSKA (reference sequence). The V and J ends lost 0 bases and 7 bases respectively, with 12 bases between them.

This chain joins TRBV30 and TRBJ1-6; a possible D gene is TRBD1 (5 bases). The CDR3 covers 14 residues. From germline, CDR1 is GTSNPN and CDR2 SVGIG (reference sequence). The V end lost 1 base, the J end lost 7 bases, and 11 bases lay between the germline ends. CDR3 sequence (DNA): TGTGCCTGGAGTGCCGGGACTGTAAATTCACCCCTCCACTTT. Translated, it gives CAWSAGTVNSPLHF.

The V and J genes are TRBV27 and TRBJ1-1; perhaps TRBD1 as D (5 bases). This CDR3 has 17 amino acids. Germline V CDR1 and CDR2: MNHEY, SMNVEV (reference sequence). Trimming cost V 2 bases and J 4 bases, with 20 bases left between them. CDR3 loop: CASSLSRVGGMSTEAFF. DNA of the CDR3: TGTGCCAGCAGTTTAAGCAGGGTCGGTGGGATGAGCACTGAAGCTTTCTTT.

V and J are TRBV20-1 and TRBJ1-2; D might be TRBD1 (6 bases). Germline CDR1 and CDR2: DFQATT and SNEGSKA (reference sequence). This CDR3 contains 15 residues. V was shortened by 3 bases and J by 2 bases, with 16 bases between the two germline ends. The CDR3 nucleotides are TGCAGTGCTAGTCTAGGGGGGACGGGGAACTATGGCTACACCTTC. Residues: CSASLGGTGNYGYTF.

This clonotype was seen a handful of times. The gene calls are TRBV27 and TRBJ2-2; weak D call: TRBD2 (6 bases). V was shortened by 5 bases and J by 3 bases, with 13 bases between the two germline ends. This CDR3 has 15 amino acids. The germline CDR1 and CDR2 sequences are MNHEY and SMNVEV (reference sequence). This CDR3 reads CASSLGGWDTGELFF. As DNA, the CDR3 is TGTGCCAGCAGTCTCGGGGGATGGGACACCGGGGAGCTGTTTTTT.

This chain joins TRBV30 and TRBJ1-1, with D hard to call. Germline V lookup: CDR1 GTSNPN, CDR2 SVGIG (reference sequence). The germline V and J ends were trimmed by 0 bases and 2 bases, with 10 bases remaining between them. This CDR3 has 14 residues. This CDR3 reads CAWSVGPFNTEAFF. CDR3 coding DNA: TGTGCCTGGAGTGTAGGGCCCTTCAACACTGAAGCTTTCTTT. Supplemented by reference TRBV30 and TRBJ1-1, the full variable domain reads SQTIHQWPATLVQPVGSPLSLECTVEGTSNPNLYWYRQAAGRGLQLLFYSVGIGQISSEVPQNLSASRPQDRQFILSSKKLLLSDSGFYLCAWSVGPFNTEAFFGQGTRLTVV.

The chain has TRBV7-9 and TRBJ2-7; 8 bases are shared with TRBD2. Germline V lookup: CDR1 SEHNR, CDR2 FQNEAQ (reference sequence). With 6 bases clipped from V and 4 bases from J, the junction kept 11 bases outside the gene matches. The CDR3 sequence is 15 residues long. The CDR3 protein is CASRDAGLGGYEQYF. Written as DNA, the CDR3 is TGTGCCAGCAGGGACGCGGGACTAGGAGGATACGAGCAGTACTTC.

The chain links TRBV12-5 to TRBJ2-5; 9 nucleotides match TRBD1. This CDR3 is 15 amino acids long. The V segment lost 6 bases and the J segment 1 base; nucleotides outside the gene matches: 6. Germline CDR1 is LGHNT and CDR2 is FRNRAP. CDR3 sequence reads: CASGKDRGIQETQYF. The CDR3 DNA reads TGTGCTAGTGGGAAGGACAGGGGCATCCAAGAGACCCAGTACTTC.

V and J are TRBV7-6 and TRBJ1-3, with TRBD1 matching over 8 bases. The CDR3 is 18 residues long. The junction had 8 bases not matched to a gene; V was cut back by 1 base and J by 0 bases. The V gene's germline CDR1 is SGHVS and CDR2 FNYEAQ. The CDR3 sequence is CASSLEGQASSSGNTIYF. CDR3 sequence (DNA): TGTGCCAGCAGCTTAGAGGGACAGGCCTCGTCCTCTGGAAACACCATATATTTT.

This clonotype has a handful of counts. The junction and the germline gene differ at one end; a read error may be behind it. This sequence joins TRBV13 and TRBJ2-7; TRBD1 is a possible D gene (5 bases). The CDR3 length is 12 residues. Germline V gene sequence: CDR1 PRHDT, CDR2 FYEKMQ (reference sequence). CDR3: CASSLGTAGFRF. As DNA, the CDR3 is TGTGCCAGCAGCTTAGGGACAGCCGGGTTCCGATTC. The whole variable domain, filled in from reference TRBV13 and TRBJ2-7, reads AAGVIQSPRHLIKEKRETATLKCYPIPRHDTVYWYQQGPGQDPQFLISFYEKMQSDKGSIPDRFSAQQFSDYHSELNMSSLELGDSALYFCASSLGTAGFRFGPGTRLTVT.

This clonotype has a handful of counts. The chain uses TRBV11-2 and TRBJ1-1; 7 nucleotides align to TRBD1. V was clipped by 6 bases and J by 4 bases; unmatched bases: 8. The CDR3 is made up of 14 amino acids. Germline V gene sequence: CDR1 SGHAT, CDR2 FQNNGV. The CDR3 loop is CASRLSGGGTEAFF. CDR3 DNA: TGTGCCAGCAGGTTATCAGGGGGTGGCACTGAAGCTTTCTTT.

The chain uses TRBV19 and TRBJ1-5; D gene unclear. Trimming took off 4 bases at V and 1 base at J, with 11 bases between the two ends. The CDR3 extends over 15 amino acids. CDR1 and CDR2 (germline): LNHDA, SQIVND (reference sequence). The CDR3 loop reads CASSTSDGSNQPQHF. CDR3 coding DNA: TGTGCCAGTAGTACCTCCGACGGAAGCAATCAGCCCCAGCATTTT.

The chain is built from TRBV20-1 and TRBJ2-5, with 12 bases that match TRBD2. Unmatched junction bases numbered 9, after V lost 2 bases and J lost 5 bases. CDR1 is DFQATT, CDR2 SNEGSKA, per germline (reference sequence). This CDR3 region has 16 residues. CDR3 sequence: CSARRLAGDEGETQYF. The CDR3 coding sequence is TGCAGTGCTAGAAGACTAGCGGGAGATGAGGGGGAGACCCAGTACTTC.

V and J are TRBV12-3 or TRBV12-4 and TRBJ1-6, with 10 nucleotides matching TRBD1. With 2 bases clipped from V and 7 bases from J, the junction kept 8 bases outside the gene matches. This CDR3 has 17 amino acids. CDR3 sequence (DNA): TGTGCCAGCAGTTTATACCGGTGGGACAGGGGAAATTCACCCCTCCACTTT. It yields the protein CASSLYRWDRGNSPLHF.